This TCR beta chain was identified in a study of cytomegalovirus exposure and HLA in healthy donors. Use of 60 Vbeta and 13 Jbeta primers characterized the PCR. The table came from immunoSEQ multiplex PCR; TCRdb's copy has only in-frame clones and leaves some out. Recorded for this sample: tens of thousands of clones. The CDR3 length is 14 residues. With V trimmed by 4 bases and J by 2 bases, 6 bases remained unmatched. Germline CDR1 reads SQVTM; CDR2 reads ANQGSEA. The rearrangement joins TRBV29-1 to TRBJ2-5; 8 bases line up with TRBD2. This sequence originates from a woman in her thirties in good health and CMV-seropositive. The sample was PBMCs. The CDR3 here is CSVVLLAEQETQYF. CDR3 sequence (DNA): TGCAGCGTTGTTCTACTAGCGGAACAAGAGACCCAGTACTTC.